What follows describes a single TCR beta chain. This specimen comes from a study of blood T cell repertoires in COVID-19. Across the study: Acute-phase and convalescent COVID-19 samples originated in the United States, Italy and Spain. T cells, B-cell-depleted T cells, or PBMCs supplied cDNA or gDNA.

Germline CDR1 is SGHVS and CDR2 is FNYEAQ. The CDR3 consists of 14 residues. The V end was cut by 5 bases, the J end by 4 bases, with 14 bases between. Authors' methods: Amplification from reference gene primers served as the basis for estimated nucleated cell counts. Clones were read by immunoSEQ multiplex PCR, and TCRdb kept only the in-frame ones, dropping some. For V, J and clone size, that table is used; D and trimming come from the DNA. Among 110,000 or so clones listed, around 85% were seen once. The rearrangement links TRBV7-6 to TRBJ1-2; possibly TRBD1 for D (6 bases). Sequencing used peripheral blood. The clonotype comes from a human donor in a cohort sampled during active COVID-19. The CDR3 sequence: CASSPGQLSYGYTF. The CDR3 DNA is TGTGCCAGCAGCCCCGGACAGCTGTCCTATGGCTACACCTTC.